The 18 T cell receptor beta chains listed next were all sequenced from one sample in a study of CD8 T cells in Susac syndrome. Reverse transcription of roughly 0.5 to 1 ug RNA was carried out with random hexamers. Each CDR3 protein gets one entry after TCRdb re-called the immunoSEQ multiplex PCR reads with MiXCR. This sample has over 95,000 distinct CDR3 sequences, with 80% to 95% found just once. Sequencing was carried out using CD4+ T cells from PBMCs. These receptors were obtained from a human donor in good health.

This chain connects TRBV18 to TRBJ2-5; TRBD1 is a possible D gene (6 bases). The CDR3 totals 14 residues. Trimming left V 3 bases short and J 5 bases short, with 13 bases between. CDR1 is KGHSH and CDR2 is LQKENI in the germline V gene. CDR3 DNA: TGTGCCAGCTCACCCCAACAGGGATCTGAGACCCAGTACTTC. Translated, it gives CASSPQQGSETQYF.

The chain combines TRBV28 with TRBJ2-5, with 10 bases lining up with TRBD1. Germline V CDR1 and CDR2: MDHEN, SYDVKM. This CDR3 is 17 amino acids long. V shed 4 bases, J shed 2 bases, and the junction held 10 bases outside the gene matches. The CDR3 region is CASSSLTDRGEQETQYF. CDR3 coding DNA: TGTGCCAGCAGTTCCCTCACGGACAGGGGGGAGCAAGAGACCCAGTACTTC. The full variable domain, rest sourced from reference TRBV28 and TRBJ2-5, is DVKVTQSSRYLVKRTGEKVFLECVQDMDHENMFWYRQDPGLGLRLIYFSYDVKMKEKGDIPEGYSVSREKKERFSLILESASTNQTSMYLCASSSLTDRGEQETQYFGPGTRLLVL.

The chain employs TRBV24-1 and TRBJ1-6; 9 bases map to TRBD1. Germline lookup yields CDR1 KGHDR and CDR2 SFDVKD. V shed 4 bases and J 7 bases; nucleotides not matched to a gene: 4. CDR3 length: 15 residues. CDR3 sequence (DNA): TGTGCCACCAGTGACCGACAGGGGGGGAATTCACCCCTCCACTTT. Its translation: CATSDRQGGNSPLHF.

This clonotype was seen just once. V and J are TRBV7-2 and TRBJ2-7, with 7 nucleotides matching TRBD2. This CDR3 comprises 13 residues. Germline loops: CDR1 SGHTA, CDR2 FQGNSA. V gave up 4 bases and J gave up 4 bases; unmatched junction bases: 4. CDR3: CASSWGGEYEQYF. For the CDR3, the DNA is TGTGCCAGCAGCTGGGGGGGAGAGTACGAGCAGTACTTC. Filled out from reference TRBV7-2 and TRBJ2-7, the complete variable domain reads GAGVSQSPSNKVTEKGKDVELRCDPISGHTALYWYRQSLGQGLEFLIYFQGNSAPDKSGLPSDRFSAERTGGSVSTLTIQRTQQEDSAVYLCASSWGGEYEQYFGPGTRLTVT.

Only a few counts were recorded for this clonotype. This chain links TRBV12-3 or TRBV12-4 with TRBJ2-7; D is unresolved. The CDR3 is 13 amino acids. V was shortened by 4 bases and J by 3 bases, with 10 bases between the two germline ends. Here the CDR3 DNA reads TGTGCCAGCAGTTCCCGGTACCTCTACGAGCAGTACTTC. Amino acid sequence: CASSSRYLYEQYF.

This clonotype was counted a few times. The chain combines TRBV27 with TRBJ2-7, with TRBD2 as a possible D gene (5 bases). The CDR3 covers 14 residues. Germline CDR1 reads MNHEY; CDR2 reads SMNVEV (reference sequence). V lost 0 bases, J lost 2 bases, and 8 bases lay in between. For the CDR3, the DNA is TGTGCCAGCAGTTTATCAACCGGGACCTACGAGCAGTACTTC. Its protein is CASSLSTGTYEQYF.

The chain links TRBV6-5 to TRBJ2-2; 9 nucleotides line up with TRBD1. This CDR3 region has 15 residues. With 10 bases clipped from V and 7 bases from J, the junction kept 13 bases outside the gene matches. CDR1 is MNHEY and CDR2 is SVGAGI in the germline V gene. CDR3 in amino acids: CATGGGQGFVGELFF. CDR3 nucleotides: TGTGCCACCGGCGGCGGACAGGGGTTTGTCGGGGAGCTGTTTTTT.

The gene calls are TRBV4-2 and TRBJ2-1; 8 nucleotides match TRBD2. V lost 4 bases and J lost 5; bases outside the gene matches: 13. The length of the CDR3 is 17 residues. Germline values: CDR1 LGHNA, CDR2 YNFKEQ. The CDR3 DNA follows: TGTGCCAGCAGCCCCATTAATGGCGGGGGGCGGGACAATGAGCAGTTCTTC. It translates to CASSPINGGGRDNEQFF.

This clonotype appeared once. The J gene is TRBJ2-5, the V gene TRBV7-2, with 9 bases matching TRBD2. Germline V gene sequence: CDR1 SGHTA, CDR2 FQGNSA. Trimming took 3 bases from V and 4 from J; bases not matched to a gene: 9. The CDR3 covers 16 residues. Here the CDR3 reads CASSFNAGGRRETQYF. The CDR3 nucleotides read TGTGCCAGCAGCTTCAATGCGGGGGGGCGTCGAGAGACCCAGTACTTC. Drawing the rest from reference TRBV7-2 and TRBJ2-5, the complete variable domain is GAGVSQSPSNKVTEKGKDVELRCDPISGHTALYWYRQSLGQGLEFLIYFQGNSAPDKSGLPSDRFSAERTGGSVSTLTIQRTQQEDSAVYLCASSFNAGGRRETQYFGPGTRLLVL.

The J gene is TRBJ2-1, the V gene TRBV6-2 or TRBV6-3; D possibly corresponds to TRBD2 (6 bases). The length of the CDR3 is 16 residues. From germline, CDR1 is MNHEY and CDR2 SVGEGT. V shed 8 bases and J shed 5 bases, with 22 bases lying between them. The CDR3 coding sequence is TGTGCCAGCCAAATGGGGCGGAGCGGGTCTAACAATGAGCAGTTCTTC. Translation: CASQMGRSGSNNEQFF.

This sequence joins TRBV4-3 and TRBJ1-5; TRBD1 is a possible D gene (6 bases). V was pared by 4 bases and J by 4 bases, with 14 bases between. Germline V gives CDR1 LGHNA, CDR2 YSLEER. This CDR3 has 15 amino acids. CDR3 sequence (DNA): TGCGCCAGCAGCCCAGAGTTAGGGGGGAATCAGCCCCAGCATTTT. Amino acids: CASSPELGGNQPQHF.

J is TRBJ2-7 and V is TRBV7-3; D possibly corresponds to TRBD1 (7 bases). The V end lost 5 bases, the J end lost 4 bases, and 18 bases lay between the germline ends. CDR1 SGHTA and CDR2 FQGTGA come from the germline V gene. The CDR3 runs to 15 residues. CDR3 amino acids: CASSLSGQALYEQYF. The DNA for the CDR3 is TGTGCCAGCAGCCTTAGCGGACAGGCCTTGTACGAGCAGTACTTC.

This chain links TRBV6-5 with TRBJ1-3; tentatively, D is TRBD1 (6 bases). V was clipped by 7 bases and J by 9 bases, with 16 bases between them. Germline V gene lookup returns CDR1 MNHEY and CDR2 SVGAGI. The length of the CDR3 is 13 residues. The CDR3 DNA reads as TGTGCCAGCAACATGCAACAGGGCTCCACCATATATTTT. Its protein is CASNMQQGSTIYF.

This clonotype has a single count. This chain joins TRBV27 and TRBJ2-1; D is unclear. The CDR3 loop spans 15 amino acids. V dropped 6 bases and J dropped 0 bases, with 12 bases sitting between them. CDR1 and CDR2 (germline): MNHEY, SMNVEV (reference sequence). The CDR3 DNA reads TGTGCCAGCAGCCGCACGAAAGGCTCCTACAATGAGCAGTTCTTC. Encoded protein: CASSRTKGSYNEQFF.

This chain links TRBV7-6 with TRBJ1-1; 7 bases line up with TRBD1. Germline-derived CDR1 and CDR2 are SGHVS and FNYEAQ. This CDR3 spans 15 amino acids. With 3 bases clipped from V and 0 bases from J, the junction kept 4 bases outside the gene matches. For the CDR3, the DNA is TGTGCCAGCAGCTTGCAGGGGGAGGTGAACACTGAAGCTTTCTTT. Translation: CASSLQGEVNTEAFF.

The CDR3 DNA is TGTGCCAGCATCGGCTCCTACGAGCAGTACTTC. Protein product: CASIGSYEQYF. The chain combines TRBV28 with TRBJ2-7; no clear D gene. Trimming left V 7 bases short and J 0 bases short, with 4 bases between. Germline CDR1 reads MDHEN; CDR2 reads SYDVKM. This CDR3 has 11 residues.

The J gene is TRBJ2-7, the V gene TRBV29-1; 9 bases map to TRBD1. The CDR3 is 15 amino acids. CDR1 and CDR2 from the germline V gene are SQVTM and ANQGSEA. V shed 7 bases, J shed 1 base, and the junction held 11 bases outside the gene matches. This chain's CDR3 is CSAYRGTGRSYEQYF. For the CDR3, the DNA is TGCAGCGCCTATCGGGGGACAGGGCGTTCCTACGAGCAGTACTTC.

The chain has TRBV20-1 and TRBJ2-5; D is possibly TRBD1 (6 bases). The CDR3 spans 15 residues. Trimming cost V 3 bases and J 0 bases, with 14 bases left between them. CDR1 DFQATT and CDR2 SNEGSKA come from the germline V gene (reference sequence). CDR3 sequence: CSARDVQGYQETQYF. Written as DNA, the CDR3 is TGCAGTGCTAGGGACGTTCAGGGGTACCAAGAGACCCAGTACTTC.